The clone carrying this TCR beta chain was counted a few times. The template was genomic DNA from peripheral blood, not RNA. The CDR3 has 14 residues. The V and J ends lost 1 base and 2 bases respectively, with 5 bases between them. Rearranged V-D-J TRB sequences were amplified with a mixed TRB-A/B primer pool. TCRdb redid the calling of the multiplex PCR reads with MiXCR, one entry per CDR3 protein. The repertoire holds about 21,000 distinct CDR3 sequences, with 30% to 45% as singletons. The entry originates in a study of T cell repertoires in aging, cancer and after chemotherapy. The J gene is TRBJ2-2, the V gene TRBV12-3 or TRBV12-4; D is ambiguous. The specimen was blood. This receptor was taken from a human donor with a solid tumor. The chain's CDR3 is CASSLGPNTGELFF. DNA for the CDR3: TGTGCCAGCAGTTTAGGGCCTAACACCGGGGAGCTGTTTTTT.